The present T cell receptor (beta chain) was sequenced within a study of T cell repertoires in cytomegalovirus infection (dated by TCRdb to the late 2010s). As for the study more broadly: Alongside well-studied HLA-B-restricted epitopes, the peptide stimulations were aimed at recently identified HLA-C-restricted CMV epitopes, whose presentation resists viral immunomodulation. Donor HLA type was relevant to the analysis, because carriage of CMV infection together with the matching HLA type was indicated by public TCR beta signatures.

Between the V and J ends, shortened by 1 base and 2 bases respectively, the junction contains 5 bases. Counted from cysteine to phenylalanine, this CDR3 has 14 amino acids. CDR3 DNA is the only sequence kept; it has 42 bases, read in frame from the first base. Reading the germline V gene gives CDR1 SGHTA and CDR2 FQGNSA. The sequencer was an Illumina HiSeq 1500. Clones were called with MiXCR by TCRdb after fastp trimmed the public reads at Q25, and only in-frame beta chains were retained. Duplicate CDR3 protein sequences are folded into a single record with the most common DNA and genes. Counted in this sample were a few hundred thousand distinct CDR3 sequences; about 34% of them appeared once. Approximately 13% of the sample is held by the ten biggest clonotypes. In the paper's terms, the treatment or condition label means: in vitro stimulation with specific CMV peptide epitopes to enrich CMV-specific T cells.

The full study reports these points: In both this cohort and an independent roughly 350-donor cohort, the cumulative frequency of public TCR beta family members distinguished carriers of CMV infection plus the relevant HLA type. The ex vivo response was dominated by HLA-C-restricted CMV-specific TCR beta clonotypes, and the single most frequent clonotype in two of eight donors was supplied by these HLA-C-restricted clonotypes.

Notes on this clonotype: The antigen it binds to is not known. No base-level quality is on record; no much larger clone is a single base apart.

The material was cultured PBMCs, obtained from culture after CMV antigen stimulation. The chain is made from TRBV7-2 and TRBJ2-2; the D gene cannot be resolved reliably. The sequence derives from a human donor in good health (CMV status not recorded). Some clones in this sample may be carry-over from other donors' samples. The CDR3 amino acid sequence is: CASSLGRNTGELFF. The DNA reads as follows: TGTGCCAGCAGCTTAGGGAGAAACACCGGGGAGCTGTTTTTT.